This T cell receptor (beta chain) stems from a study of blood T cell repertoires in COVID-19. Study information: The origin of the acute and convalescent COVID-19 samples was the United States, Italy and Spain.

This CDR3 is 16 amino acids long. Trimming cost V 1 base and J 2 bases; bases outside gene matches: 5. Germline V CDR1 and CDR2: SGHAT, FQNNGV. The authors' processing: Quantification of nucleated cells was approximated via reference gene primer amplification. Profiling relied on immunoSEQ multiplex PCR, and the TCRdb table lists in-frame clones only, not all of them. V and J calls and clone size follow that table, whereas D and trimming were derived from the DNA. The sample lists some 28,000 clones; 87% were seen once. The TCR was taken from a human donor in a cohort sampled during active COVID-19. The J gene is TRBJ2-5, the V gene TRBV11-2, with 9 bases lining up with TRBD2. Material for sequencing was peripheral blood. The CDR3 sequence: CASSLAPSGGQETQYF. The DNA for the CDR3 is TGTGCCAGCAGCTTAGCCCCGAGCGGGGGGCAAGAGACCCAGTACTTC.